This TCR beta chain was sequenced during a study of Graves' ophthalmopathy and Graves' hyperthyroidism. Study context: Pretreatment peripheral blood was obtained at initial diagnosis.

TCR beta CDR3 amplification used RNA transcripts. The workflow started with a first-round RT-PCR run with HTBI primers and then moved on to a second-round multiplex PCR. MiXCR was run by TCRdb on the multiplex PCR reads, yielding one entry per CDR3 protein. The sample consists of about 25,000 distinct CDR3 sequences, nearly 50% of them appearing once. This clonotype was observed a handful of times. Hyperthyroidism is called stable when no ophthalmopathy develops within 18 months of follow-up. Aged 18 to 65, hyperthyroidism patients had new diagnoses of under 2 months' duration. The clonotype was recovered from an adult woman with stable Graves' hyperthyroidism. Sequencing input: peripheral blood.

CDR3: CASSLSRGARARDAYNEQFF. The CDR3 bases are TGTGCCAGCAGTTTATCCAGGGGCGCACGCGCGCGGGACGCCTACAATGAGCAGTTCTTC. This sequence joins TRBV27 and TRBJ2-1; D possibly uses TRBD1 or TRBD2 (6 bases each). CDR1 MNHEY and CDR2 SMNVEV come from the germline V gene (reference sequence). This CDR3 spans 20 amino acids. Deletions cut 0 bases from V and 2 bases from J, with 23 bases between.